The rows below give T cell receptor beta chains drawn from one sample of a study of shared clonotypes between healthy human individuals. Profiled with immunoSEQ multiplex PCR; TCRdb holds only in-frame clones, not every one. The sample lists under 600,000 clones; approximately 97% were seen once. Sequencing was done on a sample of naive CD4+ T cells sorted from blood. These receptor sequences come from a woman younger than 45 in good health. Each CDR3 is given with its conserved first and last residue. Fields, in order: J gene, V gene, CDR3 protein.

J gene: TRBJ2-7; V gene: TRBV19; CDR3 protein: CASSTGTSGRLNDEQYF
J gene: TRBJ1-2; V gene: TRBV5-1; CDR3 protein: CASREVVSYGYTF
J gene: TRBJ1-4; V gene: TRBV7-2; CDR3 protein: CASSSYRRTEKLFF
J gene: TRBJ1-1; V gene: TRBV6-1; CDR3 protein: CASSYYRYYEAFF
J gene: TRBJ2-7; V gene: TRBV7-8; CDR3 protein: CASSYDVGAGREQYF
J gene: TRBJ2-1; V gene: TRBV10-3; CDR3 protein: CAISERVESNEQFF
J gene: TRBJ2-1; V gene: TRBV7-9; CDR3 protein: CASSPGTSGDNEQFF
J gene: TRBJ2-1; V gene: TRBV29-1; CDR3 protein: CSAPLGSDRYNEQFF
J gene: TRBJ1-5; V gene: TRBV11-1; CDR3 protein: CASSQATQQPQHF
J gene: TRBJ2-2; V gene: TRBV5-1; CDR3 protein: CASSPGTSGRTGELFF
J gene: TRBJ1-1; V gene: TRBV18; CDR3 protein: CASSRTENTEAFF
J gene: TRBJ2-3; V gene: TRBV9; CDR3 protein: CASSGTRTDTQYF
J gene: TRBJ2-5; V gene: TRBV9; CDR3 protein: CASSVELAGEGQTQYF